This T cell receptor beta chain stems from a study of shared clonotypes between healthy human individuals. This clone was detected a few times. What it binds is not known. Other DNA variants within this sample encode the same CDR3. Repertoires were generated with immunoSEQ multiplex PCR, while TCRdb's copy carries only in-frame clones and drops some. The sample includes about 2.3 million clones, about nine tenths of them seen just once. The study, taken as a whole, reports: Among several donors, approximately 5% of naive CD4 clonotypes were found in common. An effect of sequencing depth on clonotype sharing among donors was expected. The rarefaction results pointed to incomplete sorted-subset sequencing despite large depth. Only blood samples were collected, and tissue repertoires likely differ.

The V segment lost 5 bases and the J segment 2 bases; nucleotides outside the gene matches: 5. The CDR3 runs 16 residues. In germline, CDR1 is SNHLY, CDR2 FYNNEI. This chain joins TRBV2 and TRBJ2-3; 12 bases fit TRBD2. The receptor was isolated from a young man in good health. Some clones in this sample may be carry-over from other donors' samples. Sequencing was performed on naive CD4+ T cells from PBMCs. Sample subset: CD45RA+ positively selected. CDR3 bases: TGTGCCAGCAGTTTAACTAGCGGGAGGATCACAGATACGCAGTATTTT. Amino acid sequence: CASSLTSGRITDTQYF.